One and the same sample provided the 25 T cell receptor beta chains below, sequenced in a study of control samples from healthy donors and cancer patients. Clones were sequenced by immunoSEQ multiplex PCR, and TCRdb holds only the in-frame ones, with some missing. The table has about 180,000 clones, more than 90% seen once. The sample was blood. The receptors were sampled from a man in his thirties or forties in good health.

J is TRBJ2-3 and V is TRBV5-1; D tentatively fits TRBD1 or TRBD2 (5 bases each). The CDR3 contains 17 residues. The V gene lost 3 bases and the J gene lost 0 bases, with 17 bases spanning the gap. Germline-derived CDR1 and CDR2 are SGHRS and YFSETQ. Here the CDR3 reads CASSSWGSLVSTDTQYF. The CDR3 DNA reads TGCGCCAGCAGCTCTTGGGGGAGTTTGGTCAGCACAGATACGCAGTATTTT.

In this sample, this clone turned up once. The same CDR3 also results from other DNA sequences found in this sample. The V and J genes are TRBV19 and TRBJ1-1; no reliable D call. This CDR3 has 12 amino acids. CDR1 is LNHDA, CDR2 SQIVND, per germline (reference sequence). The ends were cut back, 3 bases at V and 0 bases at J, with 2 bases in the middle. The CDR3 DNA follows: TGTGCCAGTAGTATCCTGAACACTGAAGCTTTCTTT. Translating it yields CASSILNTEAFF. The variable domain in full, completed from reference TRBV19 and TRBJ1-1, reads DGGITQSPKYLFRKEGQNVTLSCEQNLNHDAMYWYRQDPGQGLRLIYYSQIVNDFQKGDIAEGYSVSREKKESFPLTVTSAQKNPTAFYLCASSILNTEAFFGQGTRLTVV.

The CDR3 reads CASSQDLQDRVTGNTIYF. CDR3 DNA: TGCGCCAGCAGCCAAGATCTCCAGGACAGGGTTACTGGAAACACCATATATTTT. This chain uses TRBV4-1 with TRBJ1-3, with TRBD1 matching 8 bases. The CDR3 covers 18 residues. Germline CDR1 reads MGHRA; CDR2 reads YSYEKL. Losses at the gene ends were 0 bases for V and 2 bases for J; bases not matched to a gene: 9.

CDR3 coding DNA: TGTGCCAGCACTCCTTCGGACAGGGGTTTTGACGAGCAGTACTTC. Its protein product is CASTPSDRGFDEQYF. J is TRBJ2-7 and V is TRBV9; 9 nucleotides match TRBD1. V lost 6 bases and J lost 5; bases outside the gene matches: 12. Germline values: CDR1 SGDLS, CDR2 YYNGEE. The CDR3 spans 15 residues.

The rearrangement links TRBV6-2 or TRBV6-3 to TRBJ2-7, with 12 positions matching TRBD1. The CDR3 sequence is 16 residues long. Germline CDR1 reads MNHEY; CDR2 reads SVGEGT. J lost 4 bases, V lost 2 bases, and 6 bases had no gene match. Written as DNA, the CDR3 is TGTGCCAGCAGTTACAATCGGGACAGGGGGCATTACGAGCAGTACTTC. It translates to CASSYNRDRGHYEQYF.

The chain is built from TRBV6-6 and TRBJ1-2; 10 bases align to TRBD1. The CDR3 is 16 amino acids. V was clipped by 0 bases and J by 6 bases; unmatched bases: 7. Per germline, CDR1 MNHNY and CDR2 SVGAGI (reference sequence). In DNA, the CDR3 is TGTGCCAGCAGTTACTCGGGGACAGGGGATTTCAATGGCTACACCTTC. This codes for CASSYSGTGDFNGYTF.

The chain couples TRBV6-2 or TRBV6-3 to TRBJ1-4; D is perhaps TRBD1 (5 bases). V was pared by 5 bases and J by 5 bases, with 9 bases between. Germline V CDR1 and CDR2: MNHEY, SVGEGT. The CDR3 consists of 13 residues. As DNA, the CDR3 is TGTGCCAGCAGTGGGACGGAGAATGAAAAACTGTTTTTT. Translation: CASSGTENEKLFF.

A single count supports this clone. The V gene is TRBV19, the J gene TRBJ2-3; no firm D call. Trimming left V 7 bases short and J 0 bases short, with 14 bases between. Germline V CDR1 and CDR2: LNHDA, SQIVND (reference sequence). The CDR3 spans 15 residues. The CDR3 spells CASTTYPTSTDTQYF. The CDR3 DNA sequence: TGTGCCAGTACAACCTACCCTACTAGCACAGATACGCAGTATTTT.

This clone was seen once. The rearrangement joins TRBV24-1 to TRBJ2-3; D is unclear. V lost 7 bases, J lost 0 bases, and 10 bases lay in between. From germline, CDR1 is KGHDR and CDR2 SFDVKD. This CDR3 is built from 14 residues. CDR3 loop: CATSRTGSTDTQYF. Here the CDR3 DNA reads TGTGCCACCAGCCGGACCGGTAGCACAGATACGCAGTATTTT.

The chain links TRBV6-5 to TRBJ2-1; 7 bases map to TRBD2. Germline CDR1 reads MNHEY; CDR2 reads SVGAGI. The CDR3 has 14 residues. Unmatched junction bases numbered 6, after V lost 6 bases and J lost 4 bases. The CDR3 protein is CASRGGGGYNEQFF. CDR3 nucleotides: TGTGCCAGCAGGGGTGGCGGGGGATACAATGAGCAGTTCTTC.

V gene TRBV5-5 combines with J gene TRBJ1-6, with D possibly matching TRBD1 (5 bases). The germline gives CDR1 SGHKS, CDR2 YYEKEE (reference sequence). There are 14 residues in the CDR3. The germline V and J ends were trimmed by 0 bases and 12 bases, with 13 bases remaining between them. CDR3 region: CASSLVADRLPLHF. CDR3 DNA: TGTGCCAGCAGCTTGGTCGCCGACAGACTACCCCTCCACTTT.

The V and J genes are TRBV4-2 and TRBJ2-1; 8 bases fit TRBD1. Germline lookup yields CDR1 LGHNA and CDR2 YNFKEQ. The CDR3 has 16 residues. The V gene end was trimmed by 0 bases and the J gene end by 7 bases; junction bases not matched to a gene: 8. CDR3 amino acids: CASSQDRQGAWNEQFF. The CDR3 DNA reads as TGTGCCAGCAGCCAAGATAGGCAGGGGGCATGGAATGAGCAGTTCTTC.

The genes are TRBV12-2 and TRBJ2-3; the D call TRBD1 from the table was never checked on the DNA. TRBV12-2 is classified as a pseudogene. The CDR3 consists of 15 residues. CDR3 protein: CASRSGGAGTDTQYF. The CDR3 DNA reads TGTGCAAGTCGCTCAGGGGGCGCGGGCACAGATACGCAGTATTTT.

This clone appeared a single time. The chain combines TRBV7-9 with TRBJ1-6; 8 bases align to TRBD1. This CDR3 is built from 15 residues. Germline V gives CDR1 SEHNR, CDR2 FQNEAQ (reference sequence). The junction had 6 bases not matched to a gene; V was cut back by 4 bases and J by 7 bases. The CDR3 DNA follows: TGTGCCAGCAGCTCGCGACAGGGGAGGAATTCACCCCTCCACTTT. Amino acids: CASSSRQGRNSPLHF.

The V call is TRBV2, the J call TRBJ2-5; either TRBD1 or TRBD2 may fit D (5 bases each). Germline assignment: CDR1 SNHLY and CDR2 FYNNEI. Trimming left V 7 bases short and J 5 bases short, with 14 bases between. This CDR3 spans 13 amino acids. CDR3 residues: CASKRAGTETQYF. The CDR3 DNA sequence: TGTGCCAGCAAGAGGGCTGGGACGGAGACCCAGTACTTC.

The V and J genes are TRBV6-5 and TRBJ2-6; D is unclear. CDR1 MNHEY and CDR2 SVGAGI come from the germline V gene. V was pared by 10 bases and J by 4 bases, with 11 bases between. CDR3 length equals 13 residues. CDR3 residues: CATRVSGANVLTF. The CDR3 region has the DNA TGTGCCACCCGGGTATCCGGGGCCAACGTCCTGACTTTC.

The CDR3 loop is CASRTGGVTGQPQHF. The CDR3 nucleotides read TGTGCCAGCCGGACAGGGGGCGTGACAGGGCAGCCCCAGCATTTT. V is TRBV19 and J is TRBJ1-5; TRBD1 aligns across 11 bases. The CDR3 has 15 amino acids. Germline V CDR1 and CDR2: LNHDA, SQIVND (reference sequence). J lost 7 bases, V lost 9 bases, and 11 bases had no gene match.

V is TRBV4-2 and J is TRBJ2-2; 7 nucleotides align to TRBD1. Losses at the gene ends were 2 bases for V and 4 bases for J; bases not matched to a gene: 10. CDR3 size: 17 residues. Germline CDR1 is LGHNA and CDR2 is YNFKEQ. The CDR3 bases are TGTGCCAGCAGCCAAAGGGGAACAGGGGCCGTCACCGGGGAGCTGTTTTTT. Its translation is CASSQRGTGAVTGELFF.

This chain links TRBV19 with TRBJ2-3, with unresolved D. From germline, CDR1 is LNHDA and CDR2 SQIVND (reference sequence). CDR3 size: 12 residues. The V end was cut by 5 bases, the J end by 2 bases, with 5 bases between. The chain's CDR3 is CASSLSTDTQYF. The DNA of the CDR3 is TGTGCCAGTAGTCTGTCCACAGATACGCAGTATTTT.

The chain's CDR3 is CASSQYAAGEIELFF. The CDR3 nucleotides read TGTGCCAGCAGCCAATATGCCGCCGGAGAAATAGAGCTGTTTTTT. The V and J genes are TRBV3-1 (or the pseudogene TRBV3-2) and TRBJ2-2; D ambiguous. The germline V gene has CDR1 LGHDT and CDR2 YNNKEL (reference sequence). The CDR3 runs to 15 residues. V was clipped by 2 bases and J by 11 bases, with 18 bases between them.

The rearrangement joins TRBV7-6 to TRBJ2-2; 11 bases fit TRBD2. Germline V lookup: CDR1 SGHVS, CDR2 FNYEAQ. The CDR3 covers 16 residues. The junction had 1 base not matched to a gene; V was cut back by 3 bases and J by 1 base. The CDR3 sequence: CASSFSGRGNTGELFF. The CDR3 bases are TGTGCCAGCAGCTTTAGCGGGAGGGGGAACACCGGGGAGCTGTTTTTT.

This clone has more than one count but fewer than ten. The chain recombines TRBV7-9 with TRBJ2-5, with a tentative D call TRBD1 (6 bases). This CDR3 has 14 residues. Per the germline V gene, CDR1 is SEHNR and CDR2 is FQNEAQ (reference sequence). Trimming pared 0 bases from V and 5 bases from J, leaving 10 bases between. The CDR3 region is CASSLARGRETQYF. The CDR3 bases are TGTGCCAGCAGCTTAGCCAGGGGCCGCGAGACCCAGTACTTC.

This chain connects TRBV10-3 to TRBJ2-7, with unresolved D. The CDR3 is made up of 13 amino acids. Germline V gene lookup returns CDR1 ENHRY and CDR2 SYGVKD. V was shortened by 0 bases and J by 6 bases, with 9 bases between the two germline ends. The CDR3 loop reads CAISESNSREQYF. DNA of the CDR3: TGTGCCATCAGTGAGTCGAATTCCCGCGAGCAGTACTTC.

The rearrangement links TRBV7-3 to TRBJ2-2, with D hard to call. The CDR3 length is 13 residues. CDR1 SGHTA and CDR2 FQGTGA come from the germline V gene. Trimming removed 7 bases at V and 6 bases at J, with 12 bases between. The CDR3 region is CASTRNGAGELFF. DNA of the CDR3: TGTGCCAGCACTCGAAATGGGGCCGGGGAGCTGTTTTTT. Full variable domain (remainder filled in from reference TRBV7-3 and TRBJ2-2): GAGVSQTPSNKVTEKGKYVELRCDPISGHTALYWYRQSLGQGPEFLIYFQGTGAADDSGLPNDRFFAVRPEGSVSTLKIQRTERGDSAVYLCASTRNGAGELFFGEGSRLTVL.

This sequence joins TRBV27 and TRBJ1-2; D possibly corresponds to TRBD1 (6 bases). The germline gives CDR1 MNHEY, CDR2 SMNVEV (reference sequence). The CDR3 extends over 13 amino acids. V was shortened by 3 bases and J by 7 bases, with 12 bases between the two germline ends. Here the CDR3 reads CASSFGTGFGYTF. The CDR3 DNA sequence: TGTGCCAGCAGTTTTGGAACAGGGTTTGGCTACACCTTC.